Listed below are T cell receptor beta chains from one sample, sequenced in a study of human T cells and chemical hapten exposure. Each CDR3 protein is one row after TCRdb ran MiXCR on the RACE reads. Of 190,000 or so distinct CDR3 sequences listed, 24% are singletons. The sample was whole blood, taken in connection with sensitization to the hapten diphenylcyclopropenone (DPC). Receptors originate from a woman in her 40s with alopecia areata. Some clones in this sample may be carry-over from other donors' samples. The CDR3 runs from the conserved cysteine through the conserved F or W. Fields, in order: J gene, V gene, clone size, D gene, CDR3 DNA, CDR3 protein. A D gene is named only where the DNA matches it firmly. Rows may omit the clone size; those that give it use once, few, many or a size class.

J: TRBJ1-1
V: TRBV5-6
size: few
D: -
DNA: TGTGCCAGCAGCTTGGGCAGGGGTGAAGCTTTCTTT
CDR3: CASSLGRGEAFF

J: TRBJ2-7
V: TRBV4-3
size: once
D: -
DNA: TGCGCCAACAGCCTCAATTCGGCTGATCCCTACGAGCAGTACTTC
CDR3: CANSLNSADPYEQYF

J: TRBJ2-3
V: TRBV7-2
size: few
D: -
DNA: TGTGCCAGCAGCCCACGTCAAGATACGCAGTATTTT
CDR3: CASSPRQDTQYF

J: TRBJ2-1
V: TRBV6-2/TRBV6-3
size: -
D: -
DNA: TGTGCCAGCAGTTGGACGGGGGATAGCTACAATGAGCAGTTCTTC
CDR3: CASSWTGDSYNEQFF

J: TRBJ2-3
V: TRBV18
size: many
D: TRBD1
DNA: TGTGCCAGCTCAACAGGGGCAGATACGCAGTATTTT
CDR3: CASSTGADTQYF

J: TRBJ2-1
V: TRBV12-3/TRBV12-4
size: few
D: TRBD1
DNA: TGTGCCACCGCATCGACAGGGGGGTTCAATGAGCAGTTCTTC
CDR3: CATASTGGFNEQFF

J: TRBJ1-2
V: TRBV27
size: few
D: -
DNA: TGTGCCACCGGGCGGTCGGTGCTAGATGGCTACACCTTC
CDR3: CATGRSVLDGYTF

J: TRBJ2-1
V: TRBV7-9
size: few
D: -
DNA: TGTGCCAGCAGCTTAGCGGGAGGCCACAATGAGCAGTTCTTC
CDR3: CASSLAGGHNEQFF

J: TRBJ2-3
V: TRBV20-1
size: many
D: -
DNA: TGCAGTGCTAGTACCGAGGAGGGCTACACAGATACGCAGTATTTT
CDR3: CSASTEEGYTDTQYF

J: TRBJ2-4
V: TRBV28
size: -
D: -
DNA: TGTGCCAGCAGTCCATACAGGAATTACGAACTAATTCAGTACTTC
CDR3: CASSPYRNYELIQYF

J: TRBJ2-3
V: TRBV7-9
size: many
D: -
DNA: TGTGCCAGCAGCTCGGGCACATTCACAGATACGCAGTATTTT
CDR3: CASSSGTFTDTQYF

J: TRBJ2-5
V: TRBV28
size: -
D: -
DNA: TGTGCCAGCAGCTGGTCGCACCGGGACACGAAGACCCAGTACTTC
CDR3: CASSWSHRDTKTQYF

J: TRBJ2-7
V: TRBV10-3
size: few
D: TRBD2
DNA: TGTGCCTCCAATGCGGGGACTAGTCGTGAAGAGCAGTACTTC
CDR3: CASNAGTSREEQYF

J: TRBJ1-1
V: TRBV7-9
size: -
D: -
DNA: TGTGCCAGCAGCTTTTGGGGAACGGACACTGAAGCTTTCTTT
CDR3: CASSFWGTDTEAFF

J: TRBJ2-7
V: TRBV4-3
size: -
D: TRBD2
DNA: TGCGCCAGCAGCCAAGAACTGACTAGCGGGAGGTACGAGCAGTACTTC
CDR3: CASSQELTSGRYEQYF

J: TRBJ2-6
V: TRBV5-1
size: -
D: -
DNA: TGCGCCAGCAGCTTGTGGGGCGATATTTCTGGGGCCAACGTCCTGACTTTC
CDR3: CASSLWGDISGANVLTF

J: TRBJ2-1
V: TRBV10-3
size: -
D: TRBD2
DNA: TGTGCCATCAGTGAGTCGCAGAGCGGGAGTAGCTACAATGAGCAGTTCTTC
CDR3: CAISESQSGSSYNEQFF

J: TRBJ2-2
V: TRBV6-4
size: -
D: -
DNA: TGTGCCAGCAGTGACTGGGTCACCGGGGAGCCGTTTTTT
CDR3: CASSDWVTGEPFF

J: TRBJ2-4
V: TRBV28
size: many
D: TRBD1
DNA: TGTGCCAGCAGTCTACAGGGGCAAAACATTCAGTACTTC
CDR3: CASSLQGQNIQYF

J: TRBJ2-6
V: TRBV10-3
size: few
D: -
DNA: TGTGCCATCAGTGGCGGCGGCCGGAGCTCTGGGGCCAACGTCCTGACTTTC
CDR3: CAISGGGRSSGANVLTF

J: TRBJ2-2
V: TRBV5-5
size: -
D: -
DNA: TGTGCCAGCAGCGCCAGGACGGTGAACACCGGGGAGCTGTTTTTT
CDR3: CASSARTVNTGELFF

J: TRBJ1-2
V: TRBV5-1
size: few
D: -
DNA: TGCGCCAGCAGCCCCGTCGGACGGGGGGGGTGGCATGGCTACACCTTC
CDR3: CASSPVGRGGWHGYTF

J: TRBJ2-1
V: TRBV24-1
size: many
D: -
DNA: TGTGCCACCAGTCCACGGGACAATGAGCAGTTCTTC
CDR3: CATSPRDNEQFF

J: TRBJ1-1
V: TRBV29-1
size: few
D: -
DNA: TGCAGCGTTGTCCAGGGGAAGAACACTGAAGCTTTCTTT
CDR3: CSVVQGKNTEAFF

J: TRBJ1-2
V: TRBV20-1
size: -
D: -
DNA: TGCAGTGTTAAGCTGGTTGGCTACACCTTC
CDR3: CSVKLVGYTF

J: TRBJ1-5
V: TRBV10-3
size: few
D: TRBD1
DNA: TGTGCCATCAGCGGGACAGGGGGAGGGGGCAATCAGCCCCAGCATTTT
CDR3: CAISGTGGGGNQPQHF

J: TRBJ1-5
V: TRBV4-1
size: few
D: -
DNA: TGCGCCAGCAGCCAATCGCGGCTCCTAGGGCGCAATCAGCCCCAGCATTTT
CDR3: CASSQSRLLGRNQPQHF

J: TRBJ2-5
V: TRBV7-2
size: -
D: -
DNA: TGTGCCAGCAGCTTACGTCCGGTCCCAGAGACCCAGTACTTC
CDR3: CASSLRPVPETQYF

J: TRBJ1-2
V: TRBV20-1
size: few
D: TRBD1
DNA: TGCAGTGCTAGAGATGTCACAGGGGGTAACTTAGACTATGGCTACACCTTC
CDR3: CSARDVTGGNLDYGYTF

J: TRBJ2-2
V: TRBV20-1
size: few
D: -
DNA: TGCAGTGCTACCAGGGGAGCCGGGGAGCTGTTTTTT
CDR3: CSATRGAGELFF

J: TRBJ2-7
V: TRBV5-1
size: few
D: TRBD1
DNA: TGCGCCAGCAGCGGGGTTGCAGGGGGTATGGACGAGCAGTACTTC
CDR3: CASSGVAGGMDEQYF

J: TRBJ2-5
V: TRBV12-3/TRBV12-4
size: many
D: -
DNA: TGTGCCAGCAGTTTAGGGTTTAGGGGAGAGACCCAGTACTTC
CDR3: CASSLGFRGETQYF

J: TRBJ2-1
V: TRBV5-5
size: few
D: -
DNA: TGTGCCAGCAGCCAGGACCGGGCCACCTACAATGAGCAGTTCTTC
CDR3: CASSQDRATYNEQFF

J: TRBJ1-1
V: TRBV10-3
size: -
D: -
DNA: TGTGCCATCAGTGAGTCCGCAGGGATGAACACTGAAGCTTTCTTT
CDR3: CAISESAGMNTEAFF

J: TRBJ1-2
V: TRBV9
size: -
D: TRBD1
DNA: TGTGCCAGCAGCGTAGCTCCCCAGGGGGCTAACTATGGCTACACCTTC
CDR3: CASSVAPQGANYGYTF

J: TRBJ1-2
V: TRBV10-2
size: many
D: TRBD1
DNA: TGCGCCAGCAGTGAGTCGGTAGGGGGACAGGGCAGAGGCTACACCTTC
CDR3: CASSESVGGQGRGYTF

J: TRBJ2-7
V: TRBV11-1
size: many
D: TRBD2
DNA: TGTGCCAGCAGTGTAGCGGGGGCCTACGAGCAGTACTTC
CDR3: CASSVAGAYEQYF

J: TRBJ2-3
V: TRBV5-1
size: -
D: -
DNA: TGCGCCAGCAGCTTAGGACTGAAAACAGATACGCAGTATTTT
CDR3: CASSLGLKTDTQYF

J: TRBJ2-6
V: TRBV6-2/TRBV6-3
size: -
D: -
DNA: TGTGCCAGCAGTTACGAGGGCTCTGGGGCCAACGTCCTGACTTTC
CDR3: CASSYEGSGANVLTF

J: TRBJ2-7
V: TRBV20-1
size: few
D: -
DNA: TGCAGTGCTAGAGAAACACCCTTCCGAACCTACGAGCAGTACTTC
CDR3: CSARETPFRTYEQYF

J: TRBJ2-1
V: TRBV10-3
size: few
D: TRBD2
DNA: TGTGCCAGCAATCCCACTAGCGGCAATGAGCAGTTCTTC
CDR3: CASNPTSGNEQFF

J: TRBJ1-1
V: TRBV6-2/TRBV6-3
size: many
D: -
DNA: TGTGCCAGCAGTTCGGACGGGGAGAGCACTGAAGCTTTCTTT
CDR3: CASSSDGESTEAFF

J: TRBJ2-3
V: TRBV29-1
size: few
D: -
DNA: TGCAGCGTTGAACCGGGAGGGGGCGGAGATACGCAGTATTTT
CDR3: CSVEPGGGGDTQYF

J: TRBJ1-6
V: TRBV28
size: few
D: -
DNA: TGTGCCAGCAGGCCAGGACAGACTTCACCCCTCCACTTT
CDR3: CASRPGQTSPLHF

J: TRBJ2-2
V: TRBV5-1
size: many
D: -
DNA: TGCGCCAGCAGCTTGGCCGGTACCGGGGAGCTGTTTTTT
CDR3: CASSLAGTGELFF

J: TRBJ1-2
V: TRBV5-6
size: -
D: TRBD1
DNA: TGTGCCAGCAGTTCGCCTGGGACAGGGGGTTATGGCTACACCTTC
CDR3: CASSSPGTGGYGYTF

J: TRBJ2-3
V: TRBV12-3/TRBV12-4
size: few
D: -
DNA: TGTGCCAGCAGTTTTGCTACTAGCACAGATACGCAGTATTTT
CDR3: CASSFATSTDTQYF

J: TRBJ1-5
V: TRBV6-5
size: -
D: -
DNA: TGTGCCAGCAGTTACTCGGGGGTGCGCAATCAGCCCCAGCATTTT
CDR3: CASSYSGVRNQPQHF

J: TRBJ1-4
V: TRBV6-5
size: -
D: -
DNA: TGTGCCAGCAGTTACCGACGGAGCGCAGAAAAACTGTTTTTT
CDR3: CASSYRRSAEKLFF

J: TRBJ2-1
V: TRBV7-2
size: many
D: TRBD2
DNA: TGTGCCAGCAGCCCTAGCTGGCTAGCGGGAGGGATCGATGAGCAGTTCTTC
CDR3: CASSPSWLAGGIDEQFF

J: TRBJ2-7
V: TRBV7-2
size: few
D: TRBD1
DNA: TGTGCCAGCAGTTTTCCCGGGACAGGGGTCGACGAGCAGTACTTC
CDR3: CASSFPGTGVDEQYF

J: TRBJ2-5
V: TRBV25-1
size: -
D: -
DNA: TGTGCCAGCAGTCTCGCGGGAGAGACCCAGTACTTC
CDR3: CASSLAGETQYF